The 15 T cell receptor beta chains presented below share a single source sample, sequenced in a study of PD-L1 blockade in urothelial cancer. TCRdb keeps only in-frame clones here, not all; method: immunoSEQ multiplex PCR. This sample yields some 56,000 clones, of which about 85% are seen a single time; 15% to 17% belongs to the top ten. Sample time point: pretreatment peripheral blood. The sample here was PBMCs, taken around atezolizumab (anti-PD-L1) treatment. The origin of the receptors is a man between 65 and 85 years old with urothelial cancer.

The chain uses TRBV2 and TRBJ2-4; the match to TRBD1 covers 11 bases. This CDR3 has 18 amino acids. V gave up 1 base and J gave up 1 base; unmatched junction bases: 6. From germline, CDR1 is SNHLY and CDR2 FYNNEI. The CDR3 DNA reads TGTGCCAGCAGTGAAGGGACAGGGGGCGCTCGGGCCAAAAACATTCAGTACTTC. Amino acid sequence: CASSEGTGGARAKNIQYF. Combining the CDR3 with reference TRBV2 and TRBJ2-4 gives the whole variable domain EPEVTQTPSHQVTQMGQEVILRCVPISNHLYFYWYRQILGQKVEFLVSFYNNEISEKSEIFDDQFSVERPDGSNFTLKIRSTKLEDSAMYFCASSEGTGGARAKNIQYFGAGTRLSVL.

The gene calls are TRBV5-5 and TRBJ1-5; 10 bases are a match to TRBD1. CDR3 length: 16 amino acids. After removal of 3 bases from V and 2 bases from J, the junction contained 5 bases not matched to a gene. Per the germline V gene, CDR1 is SGHKS and CDR2 is YYEKEE (reference sequence). Here the CDR3 reads CASSSLGQGGNQPQHF. For the CDR3, the DNA is TGTGCCAGCAGCTCCCTCGGACAGGGGGGCAATCAGCCCCAGCATTTT.

The chain combines TRBV6-1 with TRBJ2-1; the match to TRBD2 covers 9 bases. Germline CDR1 is MNHNS and CDR2 is SASEGT. V dropped 8 bases and J dropped 5; count of bases not matched to a gene: 4. The CDR3 covers 13 residues. CDR3 sequence (DNA): TGTGCCAGCCCGGGACTAGCAAACAATGAGCAGTTCTTC. Amino acid sequence: CASPGLANNEQFF.

CDR3 protein: CASSLASGGSYEQYF. Here the CDR3 DNA reads TGTGCCAGCAGCTTAGCTAGCGGGGGGTCCTACGAGCAGTACTTC. J is TRBJ2-7 and V is TRBV7-2; 10 bases are shared with TRBD2. Trimming at V came to 0 bases and at J to 1 base, leaving 0 bases not matched to a gene. This CDR3 has 15 amino acids. Germline CDR1 SGHTA, CDR2 FQGNSA.

This clone appeared once. This chain uses TRBV5-1 with TRBJ2-1, with 10 bases identical to TRBD2. Germline assignment: CDR1 SGHRS and CDR2 YFSETQ. V lost 7 bases and J lost 1; bases outside the gene matches: 5. The CDR3 is 15 residues long. The CDR3 region is CASPIAGGSYNEQFF. The CDR3 DNA reads TGCGCCAGCCCGATAGCGGGAGGTTCCTACAATGAGCAGTTCTTC.

The rearrangement links TRBV6-6 to TRBJ1-5; D perhaps matches TRBD1 (6 bases). This CDR3 contains 14 residues. Trimming cost V 7 bases and J 3 bases, with 13 bases left between them. Per the germline V gene, CDR1 is MNHNY and CDR2 is SVGAGI (reference sequence). The CDR3: CASTTGQLNQPQHF. CDR3 DNA sequence: TGTGCCAGCACAACAGGACAGCTCAATCAGCCCCAGCATTTT.

V gene TRBV4-1 combines with J gene TRBJ1-1; no clear D. The CDR3 loop spans 16 amino acids. Trimming shortened V by 1 base and J by 2 bases, and 14 bases separated the two germline ends. CDR1 MGHRA and CDR2 YSYEKL come from the germline V gene. The CDR3 protein is CASSQAETEENTEAFF. The DNA for the CDR3 is TGCGCCAGCAGCCAAGCGGAGACTGAGGAAAACACTGAAGCTTTCTTT.

The J gene is TRBJ2-1, the V gene TRBV29-1; weak D call: TRBD2 (5 bases). The V end was cut by 0 bases, the J end by 2 bases, with 11 bases between. CDR3 length: 15 amino acids. Germline-derived CDR1 and CDR2 are SQVTM and ANQGSEA. The CDR3 sequence is CSVEDYGVPYNEQFF. Here the CDR3 DNA reads TGCAGCGTTGAAGACTACGGGGTGCCCTACAATGAGCAGTTCTTC.

The chain carries TRBV5-1 and TRBJ2-5; possibly TRBD1 for D (7 bases). CDR1 is SGHRS and CDR2 is YFSETQ in the germline V gene. V shed 3 bases and J shed 7 bases, with 16 bases lying between them. There are 14 residues in the CDR3. In DNA form, the CDR3 reads TGCGCCAGCAGCTCCCTCCAGGGGGGAGGGACCCAGTACTTC. It is translated as CASSSLQGGGTQYF.

This clone was seen once. The rearrangement joins TRBV5-1 to TRBJ1-4, with 8 bases identical to TRBD1. J gave up 4 bases and V 4 bases, and 6 bases lay outside the gene matches. Germline V gene data show CDR1 as SGHRS and CDR2 as YFSETQ. The CDR3 sequence is 15 residues long. DNA for the CDR3: TGCGCCAGCAGCAACGGACAGGGCAATAATGAAAAACTGTTTTTT. Translating it yields CASSNGQGNNEKLFF. Filled out from reference TRBV5-1 and TRBJ1-4, the complete variable domain reads KAGVTQTPRYLIKTRGQQVTLSCSPISGHRSVSWYQQTPGQGLQFLFEYFSETQRNKGNFPGRFSGRQFSNSRSEMNVSTLELGDSALYLCASSNGQGNNEKLFFGSGTQLSVL.

This chain uses TRBV4-1 with TRBJ2-5, with 10 bases fitting TRBD1. The germline V gene has CDR1 MGHRA and CDR2 YSYEKL. The CDR3 loop spans 14 amino acids. The V segment lost 4 bases and the J segment 5 bases; nucleotides outside the gene matches: 4. CDR3 bases: TGCGCCAGCAGCCGGAGGACAGGGGGTGAGACCCAGTACTTC. It codes for CASSRRTGGETQYF.

The J gene is TRBJ2-1, the V gene TRBV9; 10 bases fit TRBD1. V dropped 4 bases and J dropped 4; count of bases not matched to a gene: 8. This CDR3 has 16 residues. Per the germline V gene, CDR1 is SGDLS and CDR2 is YYNGEE. CDR3 protein: CASSLPGTGVYNEQFF. DNA for the CDR3: TGTGCCAGCAGCCTCCCCGGGACAGGGGTTTACAATGAGCAGTTCTTC. The whole variable domain, remainder taken from reference TRBV9 and TRBJ2-1, is DSGVTQTPKHLITATGQRVTLRCSPRSGDLSVYWYQQSLDQGLQFLIQYYNGEERAKGNILERFSAQQFPDLHSELNLSSLELGDSALYFCASSLPGTGVYNEQFFGPGTRLTVL.

The V and J genes are TRBV5-8 and TRBJ2-5; 9 bases are a match to TRBD1. Germline trimming cut 2 bases from V and 0 bases from J; bases unmatched to any gene: 2. The CDR3 has 15 residues. The V gene's germline CDR1 is SGHTS and CDR2 YDEGEE. The CDR3 is CASSFGTGYQETQYF. In DNA form, the CDR3 reads TGTGCCAGCAGCTTCGGGACAGGGTACCAAGAGACCCAGTACTTC.

The V gene is TRBV27, the J gene TRBJ2-2, with 11 positions matching TRBD2. CDR1 and CDR2 from the germline V gene are MNHEY and SMNVEV (reference sequence). The CDR3 length is 17 residues. Trimming took 2 bases from V and 6 from J; bases not matched to a gene: 8. This CDR3 is CASSLRLAGGVAGELFF. The DNA for the CDR3 is TGTGCCAGCAGTTTACGGCTAGCGGGAGGAGTCGCCGGGGAGCTGTTTTTT.

V usage is TRBV6-5 and J usage is TRBJ1-5; 9 bases agree with TRBD1. The CDR3 spans 14 residues. The germline V gene encodes CDR1 MNHEY and CDR2 SVGAGI. V lost 6 bases, J lost 5 bases, and 5 bases stayed unmatched. CDR3 sequence (DNA): TGTGCCAGCAGCAACGACAGGGGGGATCAGCCCCAGCATTTT. Translation gives CASSNDRGDQPQHF.